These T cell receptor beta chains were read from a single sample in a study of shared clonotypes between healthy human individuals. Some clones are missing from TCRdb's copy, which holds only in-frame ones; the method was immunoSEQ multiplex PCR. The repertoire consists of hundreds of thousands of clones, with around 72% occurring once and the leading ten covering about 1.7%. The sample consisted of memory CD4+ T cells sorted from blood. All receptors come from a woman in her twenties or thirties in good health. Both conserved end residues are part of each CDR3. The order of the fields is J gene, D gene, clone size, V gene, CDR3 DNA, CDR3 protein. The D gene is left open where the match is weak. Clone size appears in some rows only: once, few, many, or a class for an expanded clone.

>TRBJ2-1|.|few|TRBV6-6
TGTGCCAGCACAATGTCAATTCGGGGGGCAGGGGAGCAGTTCTTC
CASTMSIRGAGEQFF
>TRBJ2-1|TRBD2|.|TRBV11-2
TGTGCCAGCAGCTACATAGCGGGAGGCTATGAGCAGTTCTTC
CASSYIAGGYEQFF
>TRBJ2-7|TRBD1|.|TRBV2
TGTGCCAGCAGTGCCGGGACAGGGTTTTACGAGCAGTACTTC
CASSAGTGFYEQYF
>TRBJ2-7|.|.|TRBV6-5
TGTGCCAGCAGTGACACAGGGCTTACCTACGAGCAGTACTTC
CASSDTGLTYEQYF
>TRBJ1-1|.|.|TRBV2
TGTGCCAGCAGTGAAAATGAGAACCGAGAGGCTTTCTTT
CASSENENREAFF
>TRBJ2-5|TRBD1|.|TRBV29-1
TGCAGCGTGATGCTTACTCAGGGGGACCAAGAGACCCAGTACTTC
CSVMLTQGDQETQYF
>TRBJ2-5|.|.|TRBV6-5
TGTGCCAGCAGTTACTCGGCAGGGCAAAGGACCCAGTACTTC
CASSYSAGQRTQYF
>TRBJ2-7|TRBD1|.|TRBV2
TGTGCCAGCAGCAGTGAGGGACAGGGACTTTACGAGCAGTACTTC
CASSSEGQGLYEQYF
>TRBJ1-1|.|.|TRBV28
TGTGCCAGCAGTTTGGTGCTTAAAGCTTTCTTT
CASSLVLKAFF
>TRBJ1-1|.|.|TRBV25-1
TGTGCCAGCAGTACCCGACAGTACACTGAAGCTTTCTTT
CASSTRQYTEAFF
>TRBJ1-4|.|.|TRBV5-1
TGCGCCAGCAGCTTCACAGGGAGTGAAAAACTGTTTTTT
CASSFTGSEKLFF
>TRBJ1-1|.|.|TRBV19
TGTGCCAGTAGTATAGACAACAGGGTGTCTGAAGCTTTCTTT
CASSIDNRVSEAFF
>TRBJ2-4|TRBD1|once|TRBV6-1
TGTGCCAGCCGGGACAGTGCGAACATTCAGTACTTC
CASRDSANIQYF
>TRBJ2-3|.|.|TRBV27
TGTGCCAGCAGTTTCTCTAGTCTGAGCCCAGATACGCAGTATTTT
CASSFSSLSPDTQYF
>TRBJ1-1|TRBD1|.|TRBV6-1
TGTGCCAGCAGTGAATTGACAGGGAGGGAAGAAGCTTTCTTT
CASSELTGREEAFF
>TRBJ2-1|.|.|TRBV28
TGTGCCAGCAGTTTACCTACCGGGTACGATGAGCAGTTCTTC
CASSLPTGYDEQFF
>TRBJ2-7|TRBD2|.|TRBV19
TGTGCCAGTAGTATTCCTAGCGGGAGGAGGTACGAGCAGTACTTC
CASSIPSGRRYEQYF
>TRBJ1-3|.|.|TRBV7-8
TGTGCCAGCACCCCTGGACAGCAGCTCGCTAACTCTGGAAACACCATATATTTT
CASTPGQQLANSGNTIYF
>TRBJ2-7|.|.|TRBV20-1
TGCAGTGCTAGCTCCCTCTACGAGCAGTACTTC
CSASSLYEQYF
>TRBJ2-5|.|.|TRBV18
TGTGCCAGCTCACCGACCGCGCGAGGGGGACAAGAGACCCAGTACTTC
CASSPTARGGQETQYF
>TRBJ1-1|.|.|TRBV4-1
TGCGCCAGCAGCCAACGGTTGAACACTGAAGCTTTCTTT
CASSQRLNTEAFF